The 12 T cell receptor beta chains below come from one sample, sequenced in a study of blood T cell repertoires in COVID-19. The method was immunoSEQ multiplex PCR; TCRdb's version includes in-frame clones alone and lacks a portion of them. The sample shows under 300,000 clones, roughly 91% of them seen only once. The sample taken for sequencing was PBMCs or T cells enriched from blood (not recorded which). These TCRs come from a woman between 40 and 50 years old with acute COVID-19.

The chain has TRBV18 and TRBJ1-2, with TRBD1 matching over 9 bases. This CDR3 region has 14 residues. V lost 3 bases, J lost 8 bases, and 7 bases stayed unmatched. Germline V gene lookup returns CDR1 KGHSH and CDR2 LQKENI. The CDR3 loop is CASSPGQGVSGYTF. The CDR3 DNA sequence: TGTGCCAGCTCACCGGGACAGGGAGTAAGCGGCTACACCTTC.

The chain joins TRBV29-1 to TRBJ1-2; tentative D call: TRBD1 (5 bases). The ends were cut back, 3 bases at V and 6 bases at J, with 11 bases in the middle. Germline V gene lookup returns CDR1 SQVTM and CDR2 ANQGSEA. CDR3 length: 12 residues. The CDR3 spells CSVDGGVHGYTF. CDR3 bases: TGCAGCGTTGACGGAGGGGTCCATGGCTACACCTTC.

The chain couples TRBV18 to TRBJ2-1, with no clear D. This CDR3 has 14 amino acids. Trimming pared 2 bases from V and 4 bases from J, leaving 9 bases between. CDR1 KGHSH and CDR2 LQKENI come from the germline V gene. As DNA, the CDR3 is TGTGCCAGCTCACCATTCAACCAGTACAATGAGCAGTTCTTC. Translated, it gives CASSPFNQYNEQFF.

The sample holds a few counts of this clone. This rearrangement joins TRBV7-6 to TRBJ1-1; possible D gene TRBD1, 5 bases. CDR1 and CDR2 from the germline V gene are SGHVS and FNYEAQ. The V and J ends lost 5 bases and 3 bases respectively, with 19 bases between them. The length of the CDR3 is 16 residues. The DNA for the CDR3 is TGTGCCAGCAGCCGTCCCTATGGGAAAGGGGACACTGAAGCTTTCTTT. Protein product: CASSRPYGKGDTEAFF.

This sequence joins TRBV6-5 and TRBJ2-5; possibly TRBD1 for D (5 bases). This CDR3 is built from 16 residues. The germline V and J ends were trimmed by 0 bases and 5 bases, with 16 bases remaining between them. The germline CDR1 and CDR2 sequences are MNHEY and SVGAGI. The CDR3 spells CASSYSWGASLETQYF. The CDR3 DNA follows: TGTGCCAGCAGTTACTCCTGGGGCGCCTCCCTGGAGACCCAGTACTTC.

The V call is TRBV5-4, the J call TRBJ2-7; 8 positions match TRBD2. Looked up from germline, CDR1 is SGHNT and CDR2 is YYREEE (reference sequence). The CDR3 is made up of 14 amino acids. The ends lost 4 bases at V and 6 bases at J; junction bases unmatched: 9. This chain's CDR3 is CASSPAGRAPEQYF. The CDR3 DNA reads as TGTGCCAGCAGCCCGGCCGGGAGGGCACCCGAGCAGTACTTC.

V usage is TRBV28 and J usage is TRBJ2-3; D might be TRBD2 (6 bases). This CDR3 spans 13 amino acids. The V and J ends lost 8 bases and 2 bases respectively, with 11 bases between them. Germline V lookup: CDR1 MDHEN, CDR2 SYDVKM. CDR3 residues: CASRDSHTDTQYF. Written as DNA, the CDR3 is TGTGCCAGCCGGGACTCACACACAGATACGCAGTATTTT.

The gene calls are TRBV11-3 and TRBJ2-2; no reliable D call. Germline V gene sequence: CDR1 SGHNT, CDR2 YENEEA. V was pared by 7 bases and J by 5 bases, with 8 bases between. The CDR3 contains 12 residues. The CDR3, as DNA: TGTGCCAGCACGCGCAGGACCGGGGAGCTGTTTTTT. Translated, it gives CASTRRTGELFF. The full variable domain, in which reference TRBV11-3 and TRBJ2-2 provide the parts outside the CDR3, is EAGVVQSPRYKIIEKKQPVAFWCNPISGHNTLYWYLQNLGQGPELLIRYENEEAVDDSQLPKDRFSAERLKGVDSTLKIQPAELGDSAVYLCASTRRTGELFFGEGSRLTVL.

Comments on this clone: This specimen includes other DNA sequences encoding the same CDR3. The rearrangement uses TRBV19 and TRBJ1-4, with 9 bases that match TRBD1. CDR1 and CDR2 from the germline V gene are LNHDA and SQIVND (reference sequence). The CDR3 is 15 amino acids. The trim removed 6 bases at V and 4 bases at J, leaving 6 bases unmatched. CDR3 nucleotides: TGTGCCAGTAGCTCCCCGGGACAGGGTAATGAAAAACTGTTTTTT. Residues: CASSSPGQGNEKLFF.

The genes are TRBV5-1 and TRBJ2-3; the D gene is possibly TRBD1 (6 bases). CDR1 and CDR2 from the germline V gene are SGHRS and YFSETQ. V was pared by 0 bases and J by 2 bases, with 13 bases between. The CDR3 has 16 amino acids. The CDR3 DNA reads TGCGCCAGCAGCTTGGGGGCAGGGGCGTACACAGATACGCAGTATTTT. It yields the protein CASSLGAGAYTDTQYF.

Of note for this clone: One end of the junction varies from germline; a read error may be responsible. The V gene is TRBV9, the J gene TRBJ2-1; 8 nucleotides match TRBD2. Germline V CDR1 and CDR2: SGDLS, YYNGEE. The CDR3 totals 15 residues. CDR3 sequence reads: CASTVVLAVYNEQFF. The DNA of the CDR3 is TGTGCCAGCACCGTAGTACTAGCGGTATACAATGAGCAGTTCTTC. Full variable domain (remainder filled in from reference TRBV9 and TRBJ2-1): DSGVTQTPKHLITATGQRVTLRCSPRSGDLSVYWYQQSLDQGLQFLIQYYNGEERAKGNILERFSAQQFPDLHSELNLSSLELGDSALYFCASTVVLAVYNEQFFGPGTRLTVL.

This chain connects TRBV10-3 to TRBJ2-1; D is ambiguous. The CDR3 covers 12 residues. Germline CDR1 is ENHRY and CDR2 is SYGVKD. Trimming pared 0 bases from V and 7 bases from J, leaving 4 bases between. CDR3 in amino acids: CAISESANEQFF. CDR3 DNA: TGTGCCATCAGTGAGTCGGCTAATGAGCAGTTCTTC.